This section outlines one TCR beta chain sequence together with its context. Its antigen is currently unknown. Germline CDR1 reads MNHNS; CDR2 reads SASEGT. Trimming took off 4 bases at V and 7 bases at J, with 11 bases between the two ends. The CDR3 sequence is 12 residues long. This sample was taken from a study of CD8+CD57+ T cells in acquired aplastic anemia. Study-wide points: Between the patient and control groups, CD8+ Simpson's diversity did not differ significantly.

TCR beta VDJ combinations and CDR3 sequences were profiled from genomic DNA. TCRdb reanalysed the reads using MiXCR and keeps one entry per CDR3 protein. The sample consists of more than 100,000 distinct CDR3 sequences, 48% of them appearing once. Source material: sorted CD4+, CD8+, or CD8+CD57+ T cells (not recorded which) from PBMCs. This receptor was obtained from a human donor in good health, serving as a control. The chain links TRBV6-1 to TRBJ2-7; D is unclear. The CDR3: CASSAGSGEQYF. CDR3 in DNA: TGTGCCAGCAGTGCCGGGTCTGGGGAGCAGTACTTC.